This TCR beta chain was identified in a study of CD8 T cells in Susac syndrome. cDNA came from 0.5 to 1 ug RNA primed by random hexamers. MiXCR, applied by TCRdb to the immunoSEQ multiplex PCR reads, yields one record per CDR3 protein. Of 200,000 to 250,000 distinct CDR3 sequences listed, around nine tenths are singletons. CDR3 length: 15 amino acids. Germline CDR1 and CDR2: PRHDT and FYEKMQ (reference sequence). Deletions cut 0 bases from V and 0 bases from J, with 6 bases between. This TCR came from a human donor with multiple sclerosis. The sample taken for sequencing was CD8+ T cells from PBMCs. The chain is built from TRBV13 and TRBJ1-3; D remains ambiguous. The CDR3, as DNA: TGTGCCAGCAGCTTAGGCCCGAACTCTGGAAACACCATATATTTT. Residues: CASSLGPNSGNTIYF.